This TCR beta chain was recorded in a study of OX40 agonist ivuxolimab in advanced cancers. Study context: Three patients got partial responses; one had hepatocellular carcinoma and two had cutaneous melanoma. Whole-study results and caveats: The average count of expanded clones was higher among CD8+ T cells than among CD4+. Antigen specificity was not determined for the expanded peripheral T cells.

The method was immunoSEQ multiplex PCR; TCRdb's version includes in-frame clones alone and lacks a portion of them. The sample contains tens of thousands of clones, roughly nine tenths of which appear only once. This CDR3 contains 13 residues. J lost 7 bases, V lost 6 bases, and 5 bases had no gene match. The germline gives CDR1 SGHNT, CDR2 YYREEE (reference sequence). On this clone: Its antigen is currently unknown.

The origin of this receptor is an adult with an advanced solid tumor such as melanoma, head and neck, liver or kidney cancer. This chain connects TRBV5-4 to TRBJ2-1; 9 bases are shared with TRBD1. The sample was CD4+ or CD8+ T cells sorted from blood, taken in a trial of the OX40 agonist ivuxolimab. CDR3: CASKPQGANEQFF. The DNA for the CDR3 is TGTGCCAGCAAACCACAGGGGGCGAATGAGCAGTTCTTC.